This TCR beta chain was sequenced in a study of shared clonotypes between healthy human individuals. CD45RO-negative, CCR7-selected cells formed the naive CD8 fraction, which excluded terminally differentiated effector memory CD45RA+ cells. Donors had no recently reported acute infections or vaccinations and were HIV-negative. Per the original methods: For the immunoSEQ data, sequences were junction-only without quality scores, so filtering differed. The repertoire was sequenced with immunoSEQ multiplex PCR; TCRdb's copy has only in-frame clones and lacks some. The D gene and trimming were derived from the DNA, and the V and J assignments and clone size from that table. This table has 1.5 million to 2.5 million clones, approximately 95% appearing once. Trimming removed 2 bases at V and 4 bases at J, with 9 bases between. Germline CDR1 MGHRA, CDR2 YSYEKL. The CDR3 runs 13 residues. A note on this clone: Its antigen is still unknown.

Regarding the study as a whole: Among donors, clonotype sharing was expected to be affected by sequencing depth. A few donors had 4% to 5% of their naive CD4 clonotypes in common.

This clonotype was sampled from a young man in good health. The chain links TRBV4-1 to TRBJ2-7; no reliable D call. The specimen sequenced was naive CD8+ T cells sorted from blood. In DNA, the CDR3 is TGCGCCAGCAGCCAATCGCAGGCTTACGAGCAGTACTTC. Translation gives CASSQSQAYEQYF.